Reported below is one T cell receptor beta chain. The data originate from a study of blood T cell repertoires in COVID-19. The wider study: Collection of acute and convalescent COVID-19 samples took place in the United States, Italy and Spain. PBMCs, B-cell-depleted T cells, or T cells provided the cDNA or gDNA that made up the material.

Original methodology: Estimates of nucleated cell counts were drawn from the amplification of reference gene primers. Sequencing was performed with immunoSEQ multiplex PCR; in TCRdb, only in-frame clones are kept and a portion is missing. The DNA was the basis for D and trimming; V, J and clone size are from that table. Among 210,000 or so clones listed, 90% were seen once. CDR1 and CDR2 (germline): SGHAT, FQNNGV. V lost 5 bases, J lost 2 bases, and 10 bases lay in between. This CDR3 has 13 amino acids. The receptor was derived from a man over 45 with acute or convalescent COVID-19. The chain is built from TRBV11-2 and TRBJ2-7, with D possibly being TRBD1 (6 bases). The source material was peripheral blood. The CDR3, as DNA: TGTGCCAGCAGCCCTTGGGGGCCCTACGAGCAGTACTTC. Translating gives CASSPWGPYEQYF.